The present T cell receptor beta chain was sequenced within a study of Graves' ophthalmopathy and Graves' hyperthyroidism. Study findings and constraints: The blood repertoire also included most expanded thyroid clonotypes above 0.001 frequency.

The CDR3 is 16 amino acids. Germline loops: CDR1 SGHTA, CDR2 FQGNSA. The V gene lost 5 bases and the J gene lost 7 bases, with 20 bases spanning the gap. The authors amplified TCR beta CDR3 regions from RNA transcripts. First-round RT-PCR relied on HTBI primers, and a second-round multiplex PCR came next. TCRdb ran MiXCR on the multiplex PCR reads and lists one entry per CDR3 protein. This sample has 660,000 or so distinct CDR3 sequences, with approximately 39% found just once. Uncontrolled infections, pregnancy, lactation or other autoimmune diseases led to patient exclusion. Someone took the PBMCs out of 10 ml of fresh peripheral blood. As for this clonotype: No antigen is known for it.

The chain carries TRBV7-2 and TRBJ1-4; maybe TRBD1 (6 bases). This TCR was recovered from an adult man with Graves' ophthalmopathy. Sequenced input: peripheral blood. This chain's CDR3 is CASSVNSGARGEKLFF. CDR3 in DNA: TGTGCCAGCAGCGTAAACTCGGGGGCGAGGGGTGAAAAACTGTTTTTT.